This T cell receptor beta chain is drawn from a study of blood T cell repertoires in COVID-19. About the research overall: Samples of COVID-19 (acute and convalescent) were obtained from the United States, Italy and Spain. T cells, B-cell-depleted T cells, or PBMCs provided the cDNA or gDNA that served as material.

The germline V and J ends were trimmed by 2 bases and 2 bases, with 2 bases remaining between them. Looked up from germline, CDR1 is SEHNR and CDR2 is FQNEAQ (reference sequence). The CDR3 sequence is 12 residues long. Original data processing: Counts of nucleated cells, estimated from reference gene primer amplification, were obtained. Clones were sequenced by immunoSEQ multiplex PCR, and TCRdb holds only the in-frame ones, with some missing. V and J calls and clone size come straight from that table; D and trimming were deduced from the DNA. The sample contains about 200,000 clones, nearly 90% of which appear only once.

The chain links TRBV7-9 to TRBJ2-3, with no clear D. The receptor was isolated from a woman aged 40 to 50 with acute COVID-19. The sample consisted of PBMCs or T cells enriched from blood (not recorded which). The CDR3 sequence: CASSLYTDTQYF. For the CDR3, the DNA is TGTGCCAGCAGCTTATACACAGATACGCAGTATTTT.